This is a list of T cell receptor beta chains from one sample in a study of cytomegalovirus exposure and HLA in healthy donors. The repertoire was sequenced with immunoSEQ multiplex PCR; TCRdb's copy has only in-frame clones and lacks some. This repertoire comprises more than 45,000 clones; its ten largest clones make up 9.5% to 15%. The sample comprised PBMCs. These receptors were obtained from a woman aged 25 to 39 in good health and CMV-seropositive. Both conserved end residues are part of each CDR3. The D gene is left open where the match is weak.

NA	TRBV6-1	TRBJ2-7	CASSPNLSSYEQYF	TGTGCCAGCAGTCCAAACCTAAGCTCCTACGAGCAGTACTTC
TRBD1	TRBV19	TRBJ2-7	CASSIGTGAYEQYF	TGTGCCAGTAGTATTGGGACAGGTGCCTACGAGCAGTACTTC
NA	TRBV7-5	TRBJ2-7	CARRTLAGEHYEQYF	TGTGCCAGAAGGACGCTAGCGGGGGAGCACTACGAGCAGTACTTC
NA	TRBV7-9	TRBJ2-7	CATSRSGYEQYF	TGTGCCACCTCCAGGTCAGGCTACGAGCAGTACTTC
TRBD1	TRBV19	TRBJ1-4	CASRQGDSNEKLFF	TGTGCCAGTCGACAGGGGGATTCTAATGAAAAACTGTTTTTT
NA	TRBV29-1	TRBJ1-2	CSVAGRNALGYTF	TGCAGCGTAGCGGGACGCAACGCCCTTGGCTACACCTTC
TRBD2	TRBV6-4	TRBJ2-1	CASSAQPSGARWNEQFF	TGTGCCAGCAGTGCCCAACCTAGCGGGGCCCGTTGGAATGAGCAGTTCTTC
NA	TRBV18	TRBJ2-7	CASSPNPGQDYEQYF	TGTGCCAGCTCACCAAACCCGGGACAAGATTACGAGCAGTACTTC
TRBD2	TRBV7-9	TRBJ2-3	CASSPPRSGRAGDTQYF	TGTGCCAGCAGCCCCCCTAGGAGCGGGAGGGCTGGGGATACGCAGTATTTT
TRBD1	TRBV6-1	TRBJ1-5	CASSEARTGGAKSNQPQHF	TGTGCCAGCAGTGAAGCGCGGACAGGGGGAGCAAAAAGCAATCAGCCCCAGCATTTT
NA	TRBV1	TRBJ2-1	CTSSQGNGRGGLRNEQFF	TGCACCAGCAGCCAAGGCAACGGGCGCGGGGGGCTACGCAATGAGCAGTTCTTC
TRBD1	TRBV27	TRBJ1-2	CASSSLPGQVYGYTF	TGTGCCAGCAGTTCCCTTCCGGGACAGGTCTATGGCTACACCTTC
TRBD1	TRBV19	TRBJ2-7	CASSIDGDRGHYEQYF	TGTGCCAGTAGTATAGATGGGGACAGGGGCCACTACGAGCAGTACTTC
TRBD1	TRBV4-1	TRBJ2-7	CASSPGTEYEQYF	TGCGCCAGCAGCCCCGGGACAGAATACGAGCAGTACTTC
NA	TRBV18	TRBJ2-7	CASSPRDKFTYEQYF	TGTGCCAGCTCACCTCGAGACAAATTTACCTACGAGCAGTACTTC
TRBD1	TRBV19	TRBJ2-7	CASSIPGQALGEQYF	TGTGCCAGTAGTATCCCCGGACAGGCCCTCGGCGAGCAGTACTTC
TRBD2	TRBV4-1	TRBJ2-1	CASTPSASGYNEQFF	TGCGCCAGCACCCCGTCGGCTAGCGGCTACAATGAGCAGTTCTTC
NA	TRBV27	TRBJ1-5	CASSLFGRGRPYSNQPQHF	TGTGCCAGCAGTTTATTCGGGCGGGGGCGCCCCTATAGCAATCAGCCCCAGCATTTT
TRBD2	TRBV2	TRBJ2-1	CASSDAGGSYNEQFF	TGTGCCAGCAGTGACGCGGGAGGGAGCTACAATGAGCAGTTCTTC
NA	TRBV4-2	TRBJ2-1	CASSQEPSSYNEQFF	TGTGCCAGCAGCCAAGAGCCTAGCTCCTACAATGAGCAGTTCTTC
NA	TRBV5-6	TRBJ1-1	CASSLGAALKAFF	TGTGCCAGCAGCTTGGGGGCCGCTCTGAAAGCTTTCTTT
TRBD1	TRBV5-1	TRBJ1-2	CASSARQGLNYGYTF	TGCGCCAGCAGCGCCAGACAGGGCCTAAACTATGGCTACACCTTC
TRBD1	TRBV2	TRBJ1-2	CASRTGGHYGYTF	TGTGCCAGCAGGACAGGGGGCCACTATGGCTACACCTTC
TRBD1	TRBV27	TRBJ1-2	CASRTGGHGYTF	TGTGCCAGCAGAACAGGGGGGCATGGCTACACCTTC
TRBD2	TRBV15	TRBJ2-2	CATSTARTSGDTGELFF	TGTGCCACCAGCACCGCTAGGACTAGCGGTGACACCGGGGAGCTGTTTTTT
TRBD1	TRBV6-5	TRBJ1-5	CASSSTGFPNQPQHF	TGTGCCAGCAGCTCGACAGGGTTCCCCAATCAGCCCCAGCATTTT
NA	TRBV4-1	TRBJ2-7	CASSQVHSVGEQYF	TGCGCCAGCAGCCAAGTCCATAGTGTCGGCGAGCAGTACTTC
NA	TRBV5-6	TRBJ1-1	CASSFGRNTEAFF	TGTGCCAGCAGCTTCGGGAGGAACACTGAAGCTTTCTTT
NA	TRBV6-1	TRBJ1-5	CASSEDQGKAQHF	TGTGCCAGCAGTGAAGATCAGGGGAAGGCCCAGCATTTT
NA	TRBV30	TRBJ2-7	CAWSVSVSAYEQYF	TGTGCCTGGAGTGTTTCAGTGAGCGCCTACGAGCAGTACTTC
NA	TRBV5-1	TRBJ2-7	CASSLVPGDIYEQYF	TGCGCCAGCAGCTTGGTGCCAGGGGACATATACGAGCAGTACTTC
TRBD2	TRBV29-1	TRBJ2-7	CSVGGTSAYEQYF	TGCAGCGTTGGAGGGACTAGCGCCTACGAGCAGTACTTC
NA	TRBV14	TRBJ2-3	CASSPSGTDTQYF	TGTGCCAGCAGCCCTTCCGGCACAGATACGCAGTATTTT
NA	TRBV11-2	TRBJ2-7	CASSLRGSYEQYF	TGTGCCAGCAGCTTACGAGGATCCTACGAGCAGTACTTC
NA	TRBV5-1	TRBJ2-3	CASSLDRQSTDTQYF	TGCGCCAGCAGCTTGGACCGACAAAGCACAGATACGCAGTATTTT
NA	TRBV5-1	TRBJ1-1	CASSSLAGGNTEAFF	TGCGCCAGCAGCTCGCTAGCAGGCGGGAACACTGAAGCTTTCTTT
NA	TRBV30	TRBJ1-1	CAWSVNRDTEAFF	TGTGCCTGGAGTGTAAACAGAGACACTGAAGCTTTCTTT
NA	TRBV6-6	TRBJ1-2	CASSRTLNYGYTF	TGTGCCAGCAGTCGCACTCTAAACTATGGCTACACCTTC
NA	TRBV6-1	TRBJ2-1	CASSEARGHNEQFF	TGTGCCAGCAGTGAAGCGCGGGGGCACAATGAGCAGTTCTTC
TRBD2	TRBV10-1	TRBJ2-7	CASSGSGKPYEQYF	TGCGCCAGCAGTGGTAGCGGGAAACCCTACGAGCAGTACTTC
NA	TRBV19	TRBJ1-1	CASRVQRAEAFF	TGTGCCAGTAGGGTTCAGCGGGCTGAAGCTTTCTTT
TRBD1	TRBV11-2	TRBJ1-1	CASSLGGTGLNTEAFF	TGTGCCAGCAGCTTGGGCGGGACAGGGTTGAACACTGAAGCTTTCTTT
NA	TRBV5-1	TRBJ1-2	CASSLLGGDSGYTF	TGCGCCAGCAGCTTGCTGGGGGGGGATTCTGGCTACACCTTC
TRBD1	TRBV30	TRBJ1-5	CAWAAPTTGTVPQHF	TGTGCCTGGGCTGCCCCGACGACAGGGACGGTGCCCCAGCATTTT
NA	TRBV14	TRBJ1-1	CASSQVGRSTEAFF	TGTGCCAGCAGCCAAGTTGGGAGGAGCACTGAAGCTTTCTTT
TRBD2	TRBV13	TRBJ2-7	CASSLGAAGGPGEQYF	TGTGCCAGCAGCTTAGGGGCAGCGGGAGGGCCGGGGGAGCAGTACTTC
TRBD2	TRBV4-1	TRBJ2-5	CASSQDPTSKETQYF	TGCGCCAGCAGCCAAGATCCGACTAGCAAAGAGACCCAGTACTTC
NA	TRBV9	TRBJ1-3	CASEGGMRNTIYF	TGTGCCAGCGAGGGAGGGATGAGAAACACCATATATTTT
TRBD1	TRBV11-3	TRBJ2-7	CASSIPTGMGEQYF	TGTGCCAGCAGCATACCGACAGGGATGGGCGAGCAGTACTTC
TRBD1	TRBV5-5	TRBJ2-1	CASSRTGNDNEQFF	TGTGCCAGCAGCCGGACAGGGAATGACAATGAGCAGTTCTTC
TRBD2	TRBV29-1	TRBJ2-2	CSVLTSGATGELFF	TGCAGCGTCTTGACTAGCGGGGCCACCGGGGAGCTGTTTTTT
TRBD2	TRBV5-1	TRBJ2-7	CASSPGLAGSYEQYF	TGCGCCAGCAGCCCCGGACTAGCGGGGTCCTACGAGCAGTACTTC
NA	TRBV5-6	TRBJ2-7	CASSLLRTEFSYEQYF	TGTGCCAGCAGCTTGTTGCGCACAGAGTTCTCCTACGAGCAGTACTTC
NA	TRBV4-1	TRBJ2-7	CASSQPLTTRSEQYF	TGCGCCAGCAGCCAACCCTTAACGACTAGATCCGAGCAGTACTTC
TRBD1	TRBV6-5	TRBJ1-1	CASSYRAGQGVLEAFF	TGTGCCAGCAGTTACCGGGCCGGACAGGGAGTACTTGAAGCTTTCTTT
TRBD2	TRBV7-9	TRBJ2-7	CASSHSSGLEQYF	TGTGCCAGCAGCCACTCTAGCGGCCTCGAGCAGTACTTC
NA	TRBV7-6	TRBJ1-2	CASSSDSSGFYGYTF	TGTGCCAGCAGCTCGGATTCGTCGGGGTTCTATGGCTACACCTTC
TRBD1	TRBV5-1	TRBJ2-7	CASSALPGQGGNEQYF	TGCGCCAGCAGCGCGCTCCCGGGACAGGGGGGCAACGAGCAGTACTTC